This T cell receptor (beta chain) was recovered during a study of T cells after yellow fever vaccination. This clonotype turned up a few times. Its cognate antigen is unknown. Study outcomes and limitations: Most primary-vaccination clones reappeared after the booster (about 97% CD4, 75% to 90% CD8). Though weaker, the secondary response peaked faster, on day 5 versus 15. Shared CD4/CD8 clonotypes were a small share, likely from convergent recombination.

CDR3 length: 16 residues. V lost 0 bases to trimming and J lost 1 base, with 13 bases between them. The germline gives CDR1 SGHRS, CDR2 YFSETQ. A universal primer site and UMIs were added as TCR cDNA was made by 5'RACE template switching. MiXCR, applied by TCRdb to the 5' RACE reads, yields one record per CDR3 protein. The sample lists a few hundred thousand distinct CDR3 sequences, roughly 19% occurring once. The chain joins TRBV5-1 to TRBJ2-5; D may be TRBD1 or TRBD2 (5 bases each). This TCR was sampled from a young man who received the YFV17D yellow fever vaccine. The material sequenced was PBMCs, taken 15 days after the yellow fever booster vaccination. The CDR3 protein is CASSLAGVGAQETQYF. The CDR3 DNA follows: TGCGCCAGCAGCTTGGCCGGGGTCGGGGCCCAAGAGACCCAGTACTTC.